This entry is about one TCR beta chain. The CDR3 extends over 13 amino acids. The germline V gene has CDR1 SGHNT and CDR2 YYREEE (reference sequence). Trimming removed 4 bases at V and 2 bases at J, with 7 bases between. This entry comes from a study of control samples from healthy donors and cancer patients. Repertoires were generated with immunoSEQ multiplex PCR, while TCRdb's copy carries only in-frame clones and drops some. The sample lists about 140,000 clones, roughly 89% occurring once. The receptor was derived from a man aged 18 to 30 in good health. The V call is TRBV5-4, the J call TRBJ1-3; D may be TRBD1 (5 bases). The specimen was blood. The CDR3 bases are TGTGCCAGCAGCACGGGGGCTGGAAACACCATATATTTT. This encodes CASSTGAGNTIYF.